The present T cell receptor beta chain was sequenced within a study of control samples from healthy donors and cancer patients. The repertoire was sequenced with immunoSEQ multiplex PCR; TCRdb's copy has only in-frame clones and lacks some. The table lists about 55,000 clones, approximately 94% of them singletons. V was clipped by 1 base and J by 5 bases, with 6 bases between them. The CDR3 runs 12 residues. Germline CDR1 and CDR2: LGHDT and YNNKEL (reference sequence). The rearrangement joins TRBV3-1 (or the pseudogene TRBV3-2) to TRBJ2-7; no clear D gene. The clonotype was recovered from a woman aged 18-29 years in good health. The sample comprised blood. The CDR3 DNA reads TGTGCCAGCAGCCAAGTTGCTCACGAGCAGTACTTC. It is translated as CASSQVAHEQYF.